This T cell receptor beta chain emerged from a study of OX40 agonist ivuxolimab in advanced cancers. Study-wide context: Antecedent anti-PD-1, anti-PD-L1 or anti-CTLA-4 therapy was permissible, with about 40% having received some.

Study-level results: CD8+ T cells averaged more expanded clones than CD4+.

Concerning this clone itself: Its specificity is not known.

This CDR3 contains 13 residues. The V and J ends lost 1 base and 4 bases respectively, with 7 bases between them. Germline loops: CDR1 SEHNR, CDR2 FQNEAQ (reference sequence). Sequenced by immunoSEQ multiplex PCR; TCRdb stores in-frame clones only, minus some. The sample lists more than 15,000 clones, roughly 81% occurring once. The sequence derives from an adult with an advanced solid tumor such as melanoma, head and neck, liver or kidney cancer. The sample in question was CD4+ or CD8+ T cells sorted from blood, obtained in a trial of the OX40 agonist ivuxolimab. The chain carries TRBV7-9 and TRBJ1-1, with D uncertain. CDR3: CASSLGRPTEAFF. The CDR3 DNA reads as TGTGCCAGCAGCTTAGGCAGGCCCACTGAAGCTTTCTTT.